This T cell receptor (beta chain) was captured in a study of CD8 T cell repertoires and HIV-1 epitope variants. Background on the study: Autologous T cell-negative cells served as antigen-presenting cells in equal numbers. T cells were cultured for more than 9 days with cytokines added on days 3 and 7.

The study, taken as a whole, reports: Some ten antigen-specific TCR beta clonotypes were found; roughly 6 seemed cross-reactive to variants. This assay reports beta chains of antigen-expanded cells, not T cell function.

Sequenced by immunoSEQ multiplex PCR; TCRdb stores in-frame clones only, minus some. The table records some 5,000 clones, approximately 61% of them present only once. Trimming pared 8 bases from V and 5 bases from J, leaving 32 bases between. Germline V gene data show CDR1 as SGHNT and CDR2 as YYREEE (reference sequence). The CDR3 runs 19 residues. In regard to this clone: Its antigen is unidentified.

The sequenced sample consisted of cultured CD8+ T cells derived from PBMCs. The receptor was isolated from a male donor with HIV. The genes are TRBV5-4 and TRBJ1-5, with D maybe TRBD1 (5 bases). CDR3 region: CASTARRRLAGTADQPQHF. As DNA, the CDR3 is TGTGCCAGTACCGCCCGGCGGAGGCTGGCCGGGACTGCTGATCAGCCCCAGCATTTT. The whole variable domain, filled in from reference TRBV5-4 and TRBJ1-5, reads ETGVTQSPTHLIKTRGQQVTLRCSSQSGHNTVSWYQQALGQGPQFIFQYYREEENGRGNFPPRFSGLQFPNYSSELNVNALELDDSALYLCASTARRRLAGTADQPQHFGDGTRLSIL.